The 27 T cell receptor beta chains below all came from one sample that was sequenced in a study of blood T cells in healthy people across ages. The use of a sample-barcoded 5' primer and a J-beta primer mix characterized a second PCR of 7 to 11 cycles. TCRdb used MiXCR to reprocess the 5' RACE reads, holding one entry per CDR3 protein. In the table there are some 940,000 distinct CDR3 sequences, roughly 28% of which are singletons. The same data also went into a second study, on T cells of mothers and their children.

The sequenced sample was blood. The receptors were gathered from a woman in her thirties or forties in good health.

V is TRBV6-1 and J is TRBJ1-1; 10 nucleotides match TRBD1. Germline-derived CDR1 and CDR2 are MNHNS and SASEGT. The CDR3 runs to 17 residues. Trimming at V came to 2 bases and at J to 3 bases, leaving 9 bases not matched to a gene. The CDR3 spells CASSEYHEGTGDTEAFF. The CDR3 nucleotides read TGTGCCAGCAGTGAATACCACGAGGGGACAGGGGACACTGAAGCTTTCTTT.

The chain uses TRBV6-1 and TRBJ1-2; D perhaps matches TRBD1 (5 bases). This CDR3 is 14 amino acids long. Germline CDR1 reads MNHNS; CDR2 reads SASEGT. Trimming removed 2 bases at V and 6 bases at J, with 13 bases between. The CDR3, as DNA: TGTGCCAGCAGTGAAACTCGGGGCGTGGATGGCTACACCTTC. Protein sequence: CASSETRGVDGYTF.

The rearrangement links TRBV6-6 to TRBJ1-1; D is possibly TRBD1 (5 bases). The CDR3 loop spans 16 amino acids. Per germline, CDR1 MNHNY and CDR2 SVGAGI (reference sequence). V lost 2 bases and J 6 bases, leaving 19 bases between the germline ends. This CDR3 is CASSYSPWGRDAEAFF. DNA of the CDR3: TGTGCCAGCAGTTACAGCCCTTGGGGCCGGGACGCTGAAGCTTTCTTT.

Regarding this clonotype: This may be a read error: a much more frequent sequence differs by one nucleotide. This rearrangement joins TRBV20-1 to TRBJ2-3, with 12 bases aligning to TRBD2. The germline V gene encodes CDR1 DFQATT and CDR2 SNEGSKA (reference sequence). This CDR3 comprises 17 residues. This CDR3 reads CSVRALAGGLRTDTQYF. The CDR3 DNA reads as TGCAGTGTTAGAGCCCTAGCGGGGGGGCTTCGCACAGATACGCAGTATTTT.

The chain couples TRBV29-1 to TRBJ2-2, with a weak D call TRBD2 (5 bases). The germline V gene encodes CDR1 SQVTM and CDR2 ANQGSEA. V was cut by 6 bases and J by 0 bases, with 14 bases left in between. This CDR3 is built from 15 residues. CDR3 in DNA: TGCAGCGTCGGTCGGGCAGCGGCGAACACCGGGGAGCTGTTTTTT. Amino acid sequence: CSVGRAAANTGELFF.

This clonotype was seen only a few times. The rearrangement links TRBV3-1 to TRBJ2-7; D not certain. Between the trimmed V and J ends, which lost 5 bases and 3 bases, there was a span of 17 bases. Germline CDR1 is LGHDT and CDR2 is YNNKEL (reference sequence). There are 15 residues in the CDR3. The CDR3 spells CASSASKPIDYEQYF. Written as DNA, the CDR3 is TGTGCCAGCAGCGCTTCTAAGCCCATAGACTACGAGCAGTACTTC.

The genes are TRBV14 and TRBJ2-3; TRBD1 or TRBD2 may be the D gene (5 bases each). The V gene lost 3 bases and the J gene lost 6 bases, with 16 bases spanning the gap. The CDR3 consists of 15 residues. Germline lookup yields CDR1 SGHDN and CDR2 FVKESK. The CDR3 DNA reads TGTGCCAGCAGCCAGGGACCAGAGGAAAGTGATACGCAGTATTTT. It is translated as CASSQGPEESDTQYF.

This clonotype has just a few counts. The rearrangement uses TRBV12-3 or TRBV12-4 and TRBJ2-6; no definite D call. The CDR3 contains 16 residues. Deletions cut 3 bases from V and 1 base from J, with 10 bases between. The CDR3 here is CASSLFGSSGANVLTF. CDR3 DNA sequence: TGTGCCAGCAGTTTGTTCGGCAGTTCTGGGGCCAACGTCCTGACTTTC.

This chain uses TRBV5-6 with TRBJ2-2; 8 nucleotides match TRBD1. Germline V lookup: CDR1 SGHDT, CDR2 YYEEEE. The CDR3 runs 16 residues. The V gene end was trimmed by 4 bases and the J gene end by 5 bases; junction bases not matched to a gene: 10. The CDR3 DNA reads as TGTGCCAGCAGCCCCAGGGGGCTTCTTAGGACCGGGGAGCTGTTTTTT. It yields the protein CASSPRGLLRTGELFF. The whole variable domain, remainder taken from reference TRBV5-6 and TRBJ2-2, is DAGVTQSPTHLIKTRGQQVTLRCSPKSGHDTVSWYQQALGQGPQFIFQYYEEEERQRGNFPDRFSGHQFPNYSSELNVNALLLGDSALYLCASSPRGLLRTGELFFGEGSRLTVL.

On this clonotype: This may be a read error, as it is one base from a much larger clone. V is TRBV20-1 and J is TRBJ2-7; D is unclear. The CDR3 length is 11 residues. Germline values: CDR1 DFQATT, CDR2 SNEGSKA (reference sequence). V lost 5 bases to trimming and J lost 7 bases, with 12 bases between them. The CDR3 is CSALKPNEQYF. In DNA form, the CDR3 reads TGCAGTGCTTTGAAACCCAATGAGCAGTACTTC.

The CDR3 nucleotides are TGTGCCAGTGGACAGATAGAGGCTGAAGCTTTCTTT. Its protein product is CASGQIEAEAFF. The chain employs TRBV6-6 and TRBJ1-1, with D perhaps TRBD1 (6 bases). This CDR3 has 12 amino acids. Germline values: CDR1 MNHNY, CDR2 SVGAGI (reference sequence). V lost 9 bases and J 6 bases, leaving 14 bases between the germline ends.

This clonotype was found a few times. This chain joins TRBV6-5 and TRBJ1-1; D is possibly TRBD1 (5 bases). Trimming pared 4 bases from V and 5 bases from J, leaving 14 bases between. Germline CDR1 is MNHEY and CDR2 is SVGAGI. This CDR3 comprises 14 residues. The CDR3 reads CASSLSGRATEAFF. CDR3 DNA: TGTGCCAGCAGTTTAAGCGGCAGGGCGACTGAAGCTTTCTTT.

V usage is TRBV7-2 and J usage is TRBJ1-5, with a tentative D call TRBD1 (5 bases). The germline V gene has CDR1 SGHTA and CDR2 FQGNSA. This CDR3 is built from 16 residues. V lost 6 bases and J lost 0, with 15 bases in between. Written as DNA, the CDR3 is TGTGCCAGCAGTCGGGACGGCGGAAATAGCAATCAGCCCCAGCATTTT. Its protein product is CASSRDGGNSNQPQHF. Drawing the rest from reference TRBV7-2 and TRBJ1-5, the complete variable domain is GAGVSQSPSNKVTEKGKDVELRCDPISGHTALYWYRQSLGQGLEFLIYFQGNSAPDKSGLPSDRFSAERTGGSVSTLTIQRTQQEDSAVYLCASSRDGGNSNQPQHFGDGTRLSIL.

The CDR3 is CASSLRRSGGKETQYF. CDR3 DNA sequence: TGTGCCAGCAGTTTAAGGCGTAGCGGGGGGAAAGAGACCCAGTACTTC. The chain links TRBV12-3 or TRBV12-4 to TRBJ2-5, with 10 nucleotides matching TRBD2. Trimming took 2 bases from V and 3 from J; bases not matched to a gene: 6. This CDR3 is built from 16 residues.

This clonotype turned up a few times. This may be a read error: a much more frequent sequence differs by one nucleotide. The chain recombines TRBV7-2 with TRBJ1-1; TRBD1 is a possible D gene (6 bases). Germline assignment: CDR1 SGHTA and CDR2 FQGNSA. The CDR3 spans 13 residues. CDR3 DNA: TGTGTCAGCAGCCGCGGACAGCCCACTGAAGCTTTCTTT. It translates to CVSSRGQPTEAFF.

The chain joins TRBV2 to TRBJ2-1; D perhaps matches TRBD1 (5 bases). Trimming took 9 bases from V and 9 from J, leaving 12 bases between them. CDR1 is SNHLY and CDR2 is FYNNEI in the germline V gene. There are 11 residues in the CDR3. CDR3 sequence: CASTTGIEQFF. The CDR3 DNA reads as TGTGCCAGTACTACAGGTATTGAGCAGTTCTTC.

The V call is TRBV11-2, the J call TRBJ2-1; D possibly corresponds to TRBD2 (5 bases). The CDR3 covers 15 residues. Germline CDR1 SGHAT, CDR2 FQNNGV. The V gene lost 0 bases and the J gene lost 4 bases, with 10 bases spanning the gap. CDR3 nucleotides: TGTGCCAGCAGCTTAGACGGGATAGGGTACAATGAGCAGTTCTTC. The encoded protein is CASSLDGIGYNEQFF.

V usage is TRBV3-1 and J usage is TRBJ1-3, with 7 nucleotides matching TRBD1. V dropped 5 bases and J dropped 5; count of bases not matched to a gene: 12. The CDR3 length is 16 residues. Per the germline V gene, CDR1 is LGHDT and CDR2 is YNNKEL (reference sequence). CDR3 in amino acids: CASSVPLPGQRNTIYF. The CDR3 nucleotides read TGTGCCAGCAGCGTCCCCCTTCCGGGACAGAGAAACACCATATATTTT.

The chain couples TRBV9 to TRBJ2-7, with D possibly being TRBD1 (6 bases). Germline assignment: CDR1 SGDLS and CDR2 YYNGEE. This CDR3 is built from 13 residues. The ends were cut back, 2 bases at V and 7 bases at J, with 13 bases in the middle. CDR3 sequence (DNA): TGTGCCAGCAGCGTCGCCACCGACAGGGAGCAGTACTTC. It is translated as CASSVATDREQYF.

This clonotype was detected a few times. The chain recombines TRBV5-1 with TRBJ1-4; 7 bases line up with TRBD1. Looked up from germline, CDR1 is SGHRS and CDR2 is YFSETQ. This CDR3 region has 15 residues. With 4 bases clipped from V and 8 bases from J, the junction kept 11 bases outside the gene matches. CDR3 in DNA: TGCGCCAGCAGCGGGGGCGAGGGGGCAGGGGAAAAACTGTTTTTT. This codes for CASSGGEGAGEKLFF.

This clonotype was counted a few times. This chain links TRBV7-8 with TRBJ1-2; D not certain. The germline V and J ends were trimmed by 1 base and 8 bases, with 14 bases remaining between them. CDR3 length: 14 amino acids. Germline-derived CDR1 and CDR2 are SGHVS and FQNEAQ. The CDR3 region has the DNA TGTGCCAGCAGCTTAGGTTCCAGGCAAGGAGGCTACACCTTC. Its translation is CASSLGSRQGGYTF.

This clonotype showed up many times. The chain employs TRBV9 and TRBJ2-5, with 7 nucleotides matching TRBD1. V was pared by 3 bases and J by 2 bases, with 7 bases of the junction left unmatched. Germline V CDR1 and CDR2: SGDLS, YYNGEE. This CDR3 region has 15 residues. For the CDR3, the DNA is TGTGCCAGCAGCGCCCACAGGGGTGATCAAGAGACCCAGTACTTC. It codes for CASSAHRGDQETQYF. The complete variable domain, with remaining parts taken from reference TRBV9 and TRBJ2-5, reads DSGVTQTPKHLITATGQRVTLRCSPRSGDLSVYWYQQSLDQGLQFLIQYYNGEERAKGNILERFSAQQFPDLHSELNLSSLELGDSALYFCASSAHRGDQETQYFGPGTRLLVL.

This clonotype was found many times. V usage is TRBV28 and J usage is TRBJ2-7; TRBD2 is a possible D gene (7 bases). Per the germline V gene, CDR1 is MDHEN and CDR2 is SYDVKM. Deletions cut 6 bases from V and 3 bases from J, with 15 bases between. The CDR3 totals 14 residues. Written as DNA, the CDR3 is TGTGCCAGCAGGTCGGGGGGCCCCATCTACGAGCAGTACTTC. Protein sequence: CASRSGGPIYEQYF.

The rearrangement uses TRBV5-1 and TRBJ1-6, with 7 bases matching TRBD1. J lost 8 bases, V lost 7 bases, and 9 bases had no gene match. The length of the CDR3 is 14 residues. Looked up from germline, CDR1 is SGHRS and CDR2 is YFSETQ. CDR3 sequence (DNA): TGCGCCAGCCGCCGGGACAGATATGATTCACCCCTCCACTTT. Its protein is CASRRDRYDSPLHF.

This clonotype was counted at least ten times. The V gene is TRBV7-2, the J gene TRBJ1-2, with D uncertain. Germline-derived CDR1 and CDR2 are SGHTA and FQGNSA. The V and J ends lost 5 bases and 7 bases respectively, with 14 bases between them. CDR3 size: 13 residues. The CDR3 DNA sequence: TGTGCCAGCAGCCCTAGTTGGAGCGGTGGCTACACCTTC. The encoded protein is CASSPSWSGGYTF.

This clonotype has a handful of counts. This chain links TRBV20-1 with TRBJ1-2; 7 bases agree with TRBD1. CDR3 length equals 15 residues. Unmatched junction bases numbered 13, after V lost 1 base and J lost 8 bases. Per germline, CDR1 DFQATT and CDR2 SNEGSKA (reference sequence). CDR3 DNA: TGCAGTGCTAGAGGGGGACAGTCCCTCGGTGAGGGCTACACCTTC. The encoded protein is CSARGGQSLGEGYTF.

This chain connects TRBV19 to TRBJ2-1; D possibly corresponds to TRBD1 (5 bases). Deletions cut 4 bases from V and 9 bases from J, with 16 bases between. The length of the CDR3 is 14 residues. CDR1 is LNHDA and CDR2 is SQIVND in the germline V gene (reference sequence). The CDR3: CASSKVGAVGEQFF. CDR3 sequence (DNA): TGTGCCAGTAGTAAGGTTGGGGCCGTCGGTGAGCAGTTCTTC.